The 8 T cell receptor beta chains listed next were all sequenced from one sample in a study of vaccination effects on CD4 cells after COVID-19. After expansion with viral peptide pools in the ViraFEST assay, antigen-specific CD4+ T cells were sequenced. Having been cultured for around ten days, the cells underwent CD4+ T cell isolation. No antigen has been assigned to these receptors. TCRdb keeps only in-frame clones here, not all; method: immunoSEQ multiplex PCR. The sample shows tens of thousands of clones, 70% of them seen only once. Sequenced here: CD4+ T cells from PBMCs cultured with HCoV-229E spike peptides, sampled before COVID-19 vaccination. Receptors were obtained from a human donor who received a COVID-19 vaccine.

As concerns this clone: This may come from a read error, since a much larger clone is one base off. The chain couples TRBV6-4 to TRBJ2-3; 11 nucleotides line up with TRBD2. Germline trimming cut 4 bases from V and 1 base from J; bases unmatched to any gene: 1. Germline CDR1 is MRHNA and CDR2 is SNTAGT. The CDR3 covers 15 residues. The CDR3 loop reads CASSALAGGTDTQYF. In DNA form, the CDR3 reads TGTGCCAGCAGTGCACTAGCGGGGGGCACAGATACGCAGTATTTT.

The V and J genes are TRBV5-1 and TRBJ2-7; possible D gene TRBD1, 5 bases. Germline V gene lookup returns CDR1 SGHRS and CDR2 YFSETQ. Trimming shortened V by 2 bases and J by 2 bases, and 11 bases separated the two germline ends. This CDR3 has 14 amino acids. Here the CDR3 DNA reads TGCGCCAGCAGCTTTACAGGCCCAACCTACGAGCAGTACTTC. It encodes CASSFTGPTYEQYF.

The CDR3: CASSATTGGTDTQYF. Written as DNA, the CDR3 is TGTGCCAGCAGCGCCACTACCGGGGGAACAGATACGCAGTATTTT. J is TRBJ2-3 and V is TRBV9; tentative D call: TRBD2 (6 bases). CDR1 is SGDLS and CDR2 is YYNGEE in the germline V gene. CDR3 length: 15 residues. V was clipped by 3 bases and J by 3 bases, with 14 bases between them.

In this sample, this clone turned up a few times. This chain connects TRBV2 to TRBJ2-3, with D perhaps matching TRBD1 (6 bases). V shed 6 bases and J shed 5 bases, with 18 bases lying between them. The CDR3 is made up of 15 amino acids. Germline CDR1 SNHLY, CDR2 FYNNEI. The CDR3 spells CASSNQGRSGDTQYF. The CDR3 DNA follows: TGTGCCAGCAGCAATCAGGGGCGGTCTGGAGATACGCAGTATTTT.

The genes are TRBV3-1 (or the pseudogene TRBV3-2) and TRBJ2-4; D gene uncertain. The length of the CDR3 is 13 residues. Germline CDR1 reads LGHDT; CDR2 reads YNNKEL (reference sequence). The V gene lost 4 bases and the J gene lost 5 bases, with 9 bases spanning the gap. The DNA for the CDR3 is TGTGCCAGCAGCCCAGGAAGGGAAAACATTCAGTACTTC. Its protein product is CASSPGRENIQYF.

This sequence joins TRBV18 and TRBJ2-7; D remains unclear. The CDR3 totals 17 residues. CDR1 and CDR2 from the germline V gene are KGHSH and LQKENI. With 3 bases removed from V and 0 bases from J, the gap between germline ends came to 18 bases. CDR3 amino acids: CASSPSIVGPRSYEQYF. The CDR3 DNA is TGTGCCAGCTCACCCTCCATTGTCGGTCCGCGCTCCTACGAGCAGTACTTC. Combining the CDR3 with reference TRBV18 and TRBJ2-7 gives the whole variable domain NAGVMQNPRHLVRRRGQEARLRCSPMKGHSHVYWYRQLPEEGLKFMVYLQKENIIDESGMPKERFSAEFPKEGPSILRIQQVVRGDSAAYFCASSPSIVGPRSYEQYFGPGTRLTVT.

The chain employs TRBV14 and TRBJ2-3; D unresolved. CDR3 length: 14 amino acids. The germline gives CDR1 SGHDN, CDR2 FVKESK. Trimming shortened V by 2 bases and J by 3 bases, and 9 bases separated the two germline ends. CDR3 amino acids: CASSQRYVTDTQYF. The CDR3 nucleotides read TGTGCCAGCAGCCAACGATATGTTACAGATACGCAGTATTTT. The full variable domain, its missing parts supplied by reference TRBV14 and TRBJ2-3, is EAGVTQFPSHSVIEKGQTVTLRCDPISGHDNLYWYRRVMGKEIKFLLHFVKESKQDESGMPNNRFLAERTGGTYSTLKVQPAELEDSGVYFCASSQRYVTDTQYFGPGTRLTVL.

CDR3 protein: CASSQDQRTGRGPHEQYF. DNA for the CDR3: TGTGCCAGCAGCCAAGATCAGCGTACTGGGAGGGGCCCCCACGAGCAGTACTTC. The rearrangement joins TRBV3-1 (or the pseudogene TRBV3-2) to TRBJ2-7; 7 bases are a match to TRBD2. With V trimmed by 0 bases and J by 5 bases, 16 bases remained unmatched. Germline V CDR1 and CDR2: LGHDT, YNNKEL (reference sequence). There are 18 residues in the CDR3.